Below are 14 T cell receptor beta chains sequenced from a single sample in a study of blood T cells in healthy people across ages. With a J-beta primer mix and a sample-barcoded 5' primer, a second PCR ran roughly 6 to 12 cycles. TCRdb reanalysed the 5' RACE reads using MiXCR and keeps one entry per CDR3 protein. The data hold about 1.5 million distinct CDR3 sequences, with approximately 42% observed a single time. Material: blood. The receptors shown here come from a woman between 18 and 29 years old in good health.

CDR3 bases: TGCAGTGCTAGAGATCGGTCGGCTACTACAGATACGCAGTATTTT. It codes for CSARDRSATTDTQYF. The chain carries TRBV20-1 and TRBJ2-3; D uncertain. CDR3 length: 15 residues. Per germline, CDR1 DFQATT and CDR2 SNEGSKA (reference sequence). V shed 0 bases and J shed 3 bases, with 13 bases lying between them.

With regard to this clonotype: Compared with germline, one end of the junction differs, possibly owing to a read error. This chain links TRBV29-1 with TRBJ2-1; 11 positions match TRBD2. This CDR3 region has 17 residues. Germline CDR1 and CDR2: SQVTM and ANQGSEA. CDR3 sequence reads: CSVEVTSGMSSCNEQFF. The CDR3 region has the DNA TGCAGCGTTGAAGTGACTAGCGGGATGAGCTCCTGCAATGAGCAGTTCTTC.

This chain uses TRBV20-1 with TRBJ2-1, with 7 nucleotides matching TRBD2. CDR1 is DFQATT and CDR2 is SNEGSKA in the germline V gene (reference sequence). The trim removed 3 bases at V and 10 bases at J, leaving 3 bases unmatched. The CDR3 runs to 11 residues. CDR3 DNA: TGCAGTGCTAGTACTAGCGCGGAGCAGTTCTTC. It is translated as CSASTSAEQFF.

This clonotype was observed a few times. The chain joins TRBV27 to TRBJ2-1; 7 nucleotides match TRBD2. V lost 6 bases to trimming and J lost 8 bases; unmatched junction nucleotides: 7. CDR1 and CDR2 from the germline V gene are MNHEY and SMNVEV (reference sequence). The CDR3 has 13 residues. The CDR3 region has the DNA TGTGCCAGCAGGACACTAGCGCGGGATGAGCAGTTCTTC. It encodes CASRTLARDEQFF.

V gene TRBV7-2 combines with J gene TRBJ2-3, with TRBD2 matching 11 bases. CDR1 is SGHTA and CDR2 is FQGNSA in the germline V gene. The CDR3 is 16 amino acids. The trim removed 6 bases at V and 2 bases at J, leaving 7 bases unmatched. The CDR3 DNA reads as TGTGCCAGCAGGATCCTAGCGGGGGGCTTCACAGATACGCAGTATTTT. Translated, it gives CASRILAGGFTDTQYF. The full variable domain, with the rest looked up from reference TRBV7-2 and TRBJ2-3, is GAGVSQSPSNKVTEKGKDVELRCDPISGHTALYWYRQSLGQGLEFLIYFQGNSAPDKSGLPSDRFSAERTGGSVSTLTIQRTQQEDSAVYLCASRILAGGFTDTQYFGPGTRLTVL.

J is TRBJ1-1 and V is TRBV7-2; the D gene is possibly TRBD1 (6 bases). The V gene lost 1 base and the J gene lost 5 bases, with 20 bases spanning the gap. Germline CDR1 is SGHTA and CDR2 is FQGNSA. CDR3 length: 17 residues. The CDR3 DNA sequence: TGTGCCAGCAGCTTAGGAGGGACCAGGGGTGTATATACTGAAGCTTTCTTT. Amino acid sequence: CASSLGGTRGVYTEAFF.

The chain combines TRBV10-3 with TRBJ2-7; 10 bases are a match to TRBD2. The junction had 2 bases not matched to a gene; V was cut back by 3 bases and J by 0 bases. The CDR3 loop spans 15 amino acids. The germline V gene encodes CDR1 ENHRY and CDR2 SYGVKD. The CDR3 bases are TGTGCCATCAGTGAAGGACTAGCGGACTCCTACGAGCAGTACTTC. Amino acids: CAISEGLADSYEQYF.

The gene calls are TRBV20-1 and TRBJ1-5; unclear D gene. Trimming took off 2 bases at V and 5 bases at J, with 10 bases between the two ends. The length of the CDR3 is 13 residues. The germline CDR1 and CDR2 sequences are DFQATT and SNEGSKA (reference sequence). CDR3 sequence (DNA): TGCAGTGCTAGACGGACGGTGGATCAGCCCCAGCATTTT. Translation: CSARRTVDQPQHF.

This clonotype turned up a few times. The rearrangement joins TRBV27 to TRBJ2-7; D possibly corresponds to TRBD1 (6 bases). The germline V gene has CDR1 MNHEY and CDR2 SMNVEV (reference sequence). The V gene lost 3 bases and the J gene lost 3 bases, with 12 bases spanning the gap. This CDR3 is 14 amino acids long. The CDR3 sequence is CASSLTGWGYEQYF. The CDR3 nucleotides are TGTGCCAGCAGTTTGACAGGTTGGGGCTACGAGCAGTACTTC.

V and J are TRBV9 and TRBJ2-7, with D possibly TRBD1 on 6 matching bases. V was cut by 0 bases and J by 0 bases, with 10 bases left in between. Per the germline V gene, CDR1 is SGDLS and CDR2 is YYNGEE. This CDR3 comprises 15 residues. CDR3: CASSVAQGSSYEQYF. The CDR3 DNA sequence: TGTGCCAGCAGCGTAGCTCAGGGGTCCTCCTACGAGCAGTACTTC.

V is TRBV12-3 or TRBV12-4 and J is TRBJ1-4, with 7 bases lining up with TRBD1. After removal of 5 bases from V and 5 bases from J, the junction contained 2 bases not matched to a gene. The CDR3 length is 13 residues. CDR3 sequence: CASSLQGNEKLFF. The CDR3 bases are TGTGCCAGCAGTCTACAGGGGAATGAAAAACTGTTTTTT.

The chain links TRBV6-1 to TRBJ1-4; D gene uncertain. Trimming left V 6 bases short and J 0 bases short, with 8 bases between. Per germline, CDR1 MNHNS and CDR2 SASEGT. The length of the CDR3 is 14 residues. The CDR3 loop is CASRGPSTNEKLFF. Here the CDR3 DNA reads TGTGCCAGCAGGGGCCCCTCAACTAATGAAAAACTGTTTTTT.

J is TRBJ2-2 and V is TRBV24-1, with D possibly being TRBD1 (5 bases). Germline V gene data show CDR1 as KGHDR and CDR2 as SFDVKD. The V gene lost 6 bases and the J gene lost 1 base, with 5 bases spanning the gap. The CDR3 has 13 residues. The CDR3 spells CATSTGNTGELFF. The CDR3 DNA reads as TGTGCCACCAGTACAGGGAACACCGGGGAGCTGTTTTTT.

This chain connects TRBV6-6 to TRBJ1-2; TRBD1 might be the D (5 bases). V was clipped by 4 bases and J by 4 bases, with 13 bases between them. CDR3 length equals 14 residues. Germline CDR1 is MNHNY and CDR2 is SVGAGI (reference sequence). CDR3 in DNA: TGTGCCAGCAGTTGGGAAGGGGTTTCCTATGGCTACACCTTC. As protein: CASSWEGVSYGYTF.